The present T cell receptor beta chain was sequenced within a study of cytomegalovirus exposure and HLA in healthy donors. Whole-study context: Earlier, 150 million to 200 million T cells were analyzed, and 90 million to 120 million unique TCR beta sequences were found among them.

Germline V gene lookup returns CDR1 SGHAT and CDR2 FQNNGV. The CDR3 spans 16 residues. The V and J ends lost 3 bases and 4 bases, in that order; junction bases with no gene match: 11. As for this clone: Its antigen remains unknown.

Whole-study results and caveats: Trimming of TCR beta V- and J-genes showed a link, identified in a later analysis, to a missense DCLRE1C variant. Some V segments, TRBV6-2 and TRBV6-3 among them, were indistinguishable and were therefore excluded.

Primers included in the PCR were 60 Vbeta and 13 Jbeta primers. The table came from immunoSEQ multiplex PCR; TCRdb's copy has only in-frame clones and leaves some out. The sample includes about 94,000 clones, roughly 78% of them seen just once. This chain connects TRBV11-2 to TRBJ1-2; 7 bases align to TRBD1. This sequence originates from a woman aged 55 to 70 in good health and CMV-seronegative. The specimen was PBMCs. The CDR3: CASSLIQGRRGYGYTF. DNA of the CDR3: TGTGCCAGCAGCTTGATACAGGGGCGTCGGGGCTATGGCTACACCTTC.